The rows below give T cell receptor beta chains drawn from one sample of a study of blood T cell repertoires in COVID-19. Only in-frame clones appear in the TCRdb table, and some are missing; sequencing was by immunoSEQ multiplex PCR. This repertoire shows tens of thousands of clones, about nine tenths found once; its top ten account for 8.5%. Source material: peripheral blood. The origin of the receptors is a man aged 60-69 years with active COVID-19. Both conserved end residues are part of each CDR3. Size values are once, few and many counts, or a class for expanded clones, and some rows have none.

>TRBV14|NA|TRBJ1-1
CASSPAIGVNTEAFF
>TRBV6-5|NA|TRBJ2-7
CASSLAGPSSYEQYF
>TRBV25-1|NA|TRBJ1-1
CASSESGYDTEAFF
>TRBV6-6|NA|TRBJ2-7
CASSYSREQGWEQYF
>TRBV7-8|NA|TRBJ2-7
CASSSYNPLTGPPEQYF
>TRBV5-6|few|TRBJ2-1
CASRPGLDNYNEQFF
>TRBV14|NA|TRBJ2-1
CASSQDLSGRATYNEQFF
>TRBV24-1|NA|TRBJ2-3
CATSTGYTDTQYF
>TRBV10-1|NA|TRBJ2-3
CASSDSGASTDTQYF
>TRBV7-8|NA|TRBJ2-5
CASTQTPGLGLREETQYF
>TRBV7-8|NA|TRBJ1-5
CASSHGQVNQPQHF
>TRBV9|NA|TRBJ2-1
CASSVALAVNEQFF
>TRBV7-9|NA|TRBJ1-1
CASSLERVPAFF
>TRBV30|NA|TRBJ1-3
CAWRGQGRGNTIYF
>TRBV7-3|NA|TRBJ2-2
CASSTLAGPGGELFF
>TRBV5-1|NA|TRBJ1-2
CASSLVGTGDGKGYTF
>TRBV10-1|NA|TRBJ2-3
CASSEPGVGTDTQYF
>TRBV5-5|NA|TRBJ2-7
CASSLAAGGTYEQYF
>TRBV28|NA|TRBJ2-1
CASSSGLAEYNEQFF
>TRBV5-1|NA|TRBJ2-2
CASSFSVTGELFF
>TRBV5-6|NA|TRBJ2-7
CASNRDRAYYEQYF
>TRBV5-8|few|TRBJ2-3
CASSNGQKISTDTQYF
>TRBV18|NA|TRBJ2-7
CASSPKRTTTYEQYF
>TRBV19|NA|TRBJ2-1
CASSMGLASNEQFF
>TRBV2|NA|TRBJ2-5
CASRGLAGGPQETQYF
>TRBV6-1|once|TRBJ1-2
CASSELNGQNYGYTF
>TRBV5-1|NA|TRBJ1-1
CASSRGQGADTEAFF
>TRBV7-6|few|TRBJ2-7
CASSTGLAGLSYEQYF
>TRBV27|NA|TRBJ2-3
CASIGQWDTQYF
>TRBV11-2|NA|TRBJ1-1
CASSSVVGGTEAFF
>TRBV19|once|TRBJ1-3
CASRRDRAGNTIYF
>TRBV6-5|NA|TRBJ1-6
CASTSDRAYNSPLHF
>TRBV4-1|NA|TRBJ1-1
CASSQVPGQGLNTEAFF
>TRBV15|NA|TRBJ1-1
CATRQGAVNTEAFF
>TRBV5-6|NA|TRBJ2-7
CASSPRARLEQYF
>TRBV7-8|few|TRBJ1-1
CASSFQGTEAFF
>TRBV9|NA|TRBJ1-2
CASGGQGNGYTF
>TRBV18|NA|TRBJ2-5
CASSPPTSGYQETQYF
>TRBV19|NA|TRBJ2-7
CASSGLEGSYEQYF
>TRBV27|NA|TRBJ1-2
CASRSGNFYGYTF
>TRBV2|NA|TRBJ2-3
CASSEEVVGTDTQYF
>TRBV24-1|NA|TRBJ2-2
CATSDFGARELFF
>TRBV18|once|TRBJ2-3
CASSEDSGTDTQYF
>TRBV30|few|TRBJ2-7
CAWRSPGTYEQYF
>TRBV29-1|NA|TRBJ2-7
CSVFSGRLDEQYF
>TRBV27|NA|TRBJ1-1
CASSFGTGNTEAFF
>TRBV4-2|NA|TRBJ2-7
CASSPGTITYEQYF
>TRBV30|NA|TRBJ1-5
CAWSVSGSNQPQHF
>TRBV7-9|few|TRBJ2-7
CASNRDTSYEQYF
>TRBV9|NA|TRBJ2-2
CASSVAPVGTRNTGELFF